This TCR beta chain was identified in a study of blood T cell repertoires in COVID-19. Seattle patient enrollment occurred during active infection, with longitudinal follow-up thereafter. Sequencing used immunoSEQ multiplex PCR; TCRdb keeps in-frame clones, though not all of them. The sample holds over 200,000 clones, over 80% seen once. V was pared by 7 bases and J by 2 bases, with 15 bases between. The CDR3 has 15 residues. Germline V gene data show CDR1 as MNHEY and CDR2 as SVGAGI. The chain has TRBV6-5 and TRBJ1-3; D unresolved. Sample: peripheral blood. This receptor was taken from a woman aged 25 to 39 with COVID-19, enrolled during active disease. CDR3 in amino acids: CASMITETPGNTIYF. The CDR3, as DNA: TGTGCCAGCATGATCACTGAAACGCCTGGAAACACCATATATTTT.